In this sample, the clone carrying this T cell receptor beta chain turned up a few times. The sequenced template was cDNA made from the entire isolated RNA. Using immunoSEQ multiplex PCR, the repertoire was profiled, and TCRdb retains in-frame clones only, with some absent. The repertoire includes around 500,000 clones, over 10% of them detected once, and 0.04% to 0.05% sits in the top ten. This entry comes from a study of beta chain features in type 1 diabetes. Study context: Sorted cells, around 100 million in number, were examined across all samples.

A single heparinised blood sample, averaging roughly 110 mL, was obtained per donor. Researchers reported sorting CD4+ naive, central memory, regulatory and stem cell-like memory cells via CD45RO/CCR7/CD25/CD127/CD95/CD27. Germline loops: CDR1 SEHNR, CDR2 FQNEAQ (reference sequence). V lost 0 bases and J 7 bases, leaving 13 bases between the germline ends. CDR3 length: 15 residues. V gene TRBV7-9 combines with J gene TRBJ1-5; D possibly corresponds to TRBD1 (5 bases). The specimen sequenced was naive CD4+ T cells from blood. This TCR derives from a woman under 30 in good health. The CDR3 sequence is CASSLAGASGQPQHF. DNA for the CDR3: TGTGCCAGCAGCTTAGCAGGGGCATCAGGACAGCCCCAGCATTTT. Complete variable domain (other parts from reference TRBV7-9 and TRBJ1-5): DTGVSQNPRHKITKRGQNVTFRCDPISEHNRLYWYRQTLGQGPEFLTYFQNEAQLEKSRLLSDRFSAERPKGSFSTLEIQRTEQGDSAMYLCASSLAGASGQPQHFGDGTRLSIL.